A single sample is the source of the 10 T cell receptor beta chains below, sequenced in a study of cytomegalovirus exposure and HLA in healthy donors. Primers for the PCR totalled 60 Vbeta and 13 Jbeta. The repertoire was sequenced with immunoSEQ multiplex PCR; TCRdb's copy has only in-frame clones and lacks some. The record lists 70,000 to 100,000 clones, of which the ten most abundant hold around 5%. Input material: PBMCs. The source of these receptors is a girl aged 5-17 years in good health and CMV-seropositive.

V is TRBV19 and J is TRBJ2-3; 10 bases match TRBD2. Germline trimming cut 2 bases from V and 6 bases from J; bases unmatched to any gene: 11. Germline values: CDR1 LNHDA, CDR2 SQIVND (reference sequence). The CDR3 has 17 amino acids. This CDR3 reads CASSISLAGAKYDTQYF. The CDR3 region has the DNA TGTGCCAGTAGTATAAGTCTAGCGGGGGCCAAATATGATACGCAGTATTTT.

The chain has TRBV5-4 and TRBJ2-3; unclear D gene. The V end lost 1 base, the J end lost 6 bases, and 3 bases lay between the germline ends. This CDR3 is built from 11 residues. Germline-derived CDR1 and CDR2 are SGHNT and YYREEE (reference sequence). The CDR3 loop reads CASSLSDTQYF. The CDR3 DNA follows: TGTGCCAGCAGCTTGTCGGATACGCAGTATTTT.

This chain connects TRBV7-2 to TRBJ2-1; TRBD2 agrees at 12 bases. From germline, CDR1 is SGHTA and CDR2 FQGNSA. After removal of 4 bases from V and 5 bases from J, the junction contained 6 bases not matched to a gene. CDR3 size: 16 residues. CDR3 in DNA: TGTGCCAGCAGCTCCGAACTAGCGGGGGGACACAATGAGCAGTTCTTC. This sequence encodes CASSSELAGGHNEQFF.

The chain joins TRBV5-6 to TRBJ2-5, with D possibly matching TRBD2 (5 bases). CDR1 is SGHDT, CDR2 YYEEEE, per germline. There are 13 residues in the CDR3. V was trimmed by 3 bases and J by 2 bases, leaving 8 bases between them. CDR3 bases: TGTGCCAGCAGCTCGGGAACGCAAGAGACCCAGTACTTC. Translated: CASSSGTQETQYF.

The chain combines TRBV7-2 with TRBJ1-1, with D perhaps TRBD1 (6 bases). Germline V gene lookup returns CDR1 SGHTA and CDR2 FQGNSA. The CDR3 length is 14 residues. V was cut by 3 bases and J by 6 bases, with 14 bases left in between. The CDR3 coding sequence is TGTGCCAGCAGCTTGCCCGGGACAATGGCTGAAGCTTTCTTT. It encodes CASSLPGTMAEAFF.

This sequence joins TRBV28 and TRBJ1-1, with D uncertain. The V gene's germline CDR1 is MDHEN and CDR2 SYDVKM. CDR3 length: 11 amino acids. Trimming took off 4 bases at V and 11 bases at J, with 11 bases between the two ends. The CDR3 spells CASSSGVGAFF. The CDR3 DNA reads as TGTGCCAGCAGTTCGGGAGTGGGGGCTTTCTTT.

Note on this clone: One end of the junction is discordant with germline, which a read error may explain. The sample contains more than one DNA sequence encoding this CDR3. The CDR3 loop reads CASSQHSERLAKNIQYF. DNA for the CDR3: TGCGCCAGCAGCCAACACTCGGAGCGGCTAGCCAAAAACATTCAATACTTC. The chain recombines TRBV4-1 with TRBJ2-4; tentatively, D is TRBD2 (5 bases). The CDR3 contains 17 residues. Germline V gene lookup returns CDR1 MGHRA and CDR2 YSYEKL.

This chain uses TRBV11-2 with TRBJ2-1, with D possibly matching TRBD1 (5 bases). From germline, CDR1 is SGHAT and CDR2 FQNNGV. The V end lost 4 bases, the J end lost 5 bases, and 12 bases lay between the germline ends. The CDR3 contains 14 residues. CDR3 nucleotides: TGTGCCAGCAGCTCTGTGGGGCTCAACAATGAGCAGTTCTTC. Protein sequence: CASSSVGLNNEQFF.

The chain joins TRBV19 to TRBJ2-1; D is undetermined. This CDR3 is 13 amino acids long. Germline V gene sequence: CDR1 LNHDA, CDR2 SQIVND (reference sequence). Trimming left V 4 bases short and J 9 bases short, with 13 bases between. CDR3: CASSTFRLGEQFF. The DNA for the CDR3 is TGTGCCAGTAGTACCTTTCGACTGGGTGAGCAGTTCTTC.

The CDR3 region is CASSLAQFRGTGELFF. DNA of the CDR3: TGTGCCAGCAGCTTAGCCCAGTTTCGGGGGACCGGGGAGCTGTTTTTT. V gene TRBV11-2 combines with J gene TRBJ2-2; tentatively, D is TRBD2 (6 bases). This CDR3 is 16 amino acids long. Trimming removed 1 base at V and 5 bases at J, with 14 bases between. Germline-derived CDR1 and CDR2 are SGHAT and FQNNGV.